This T cell receptor (beta chain) was captured by sequencing in a study of beta chain features in type 1 diabetes. Expressed TCRB transcripts were sequenced, since all the RNA that had been isolated was reverse transcribed. The repertoire was sequenced with immunoSEQ multiplex PCR; TCRdb's copy has only in-frame clones and lacks some. This repertoire shows roughly 330,000 clones, about 10% found once; its top ten account for roughly 0.016%. Germline V lookup: CDR1 SGHTA, CDR2 FQGNSA. V lost 1 base and J 0 bases, leaving 9 bases between the germline ends. The CDR3 sequence is 15 residues long. The table lists this clone with a few counts. What it binds is not known. Study-wide results and limits: Diminished insertions and augmented deletions at VDJ junctions characterized type 1 diabetes patients.

This receptor was identified in a woman aged 25 to 39 in good health. What was sequenced was naive CD4+ T cells from blood. The chain couples TRBV7-2 to TRBJ2-5; D unresolved. This CDR3 reads CASSLVLADQETQYF. The CDR3 DNA reads as TGTGCCAGCAGCTTAGTTTTGGCGGACCAAGAGACCCAGTACTTC. Supplemented by reference TRBV7-2 and TRBJ2-5, the full variable domain reads GAGVSQSPSNKVTEKGKDVELRCDPISGHTALYWYRQSLGQGLEFLIYFQGNSAPDKSGLPSDRFSAERTGGSVSTLTIQRTQQEDSAVYLCASSLVLADQETQYFGPGTRLLVL.